This paragraph covers one TCR beta chain sequence. Its antigen is not known. The entry originates in a study of TIL therapy for anti-PD-1-resistant metastatic lung cancer. Study-wide context: Patients had a median age of about 50 years (range roughly 38-85). By whole-exome sequencing, median non-synonymous tumor mutation burden was roughly 1.6 mutations per megabase. Study-wide results and caveats: The baseline peripheral repertoire was partially replaced by infused TIL clonotypes that later decayed.

Indicated time point: pre-treatment sample, taken before nivolumab and TIL therapy. This was the immunoSEQ v3 assay. Sequenced by immunoSEQ multiplex PCR; TCRdb stores in-frame clones only, minus some. The table shows 60,000 or so clones, with 69% occurring only once. This CDR3 is built from 15 residues. CDR1 and CDR2 (germline): SGHDN, FVKESK. J gave up 1 base and V 4 bases, and 6 bases lay outside the gene matches. Sequencing was performed on blood, taken at baseline. The rearrangement links TRBV14 to TRBJ1-2, with 7 bases aligning to TRBD1. This receptor was identified in a person aged 25-79 years with non-small cell lung cancer. CDR3 sequence reads: CASSLGTAGNYGYTF. CDR3 DNA: TGTGCCAGCAGCCTTGGGACAGCCGGTAACTATGGCTACACCTTC.